The 9 T cell receptor beta chains below all came from one sample that was sequenced in a study of PD-1 blockade in classical Hodgkin lymphoma. The time point here: cycle 4 day 1 (C4D1), after less than 7 weeks of nivolumab. Every patient was affected by relapse after autologous stem cell transplantation, while exposure to brentuximab vedotin was not uniform. TCRdb's table, derived via immunoSEQ multiplex PCR, lists solely in-frame clones and lacks some. The top ten clones hold around 2.9% of a sample with 100,000 or so clones, less than 95% of them seen once. The source was peripheral blood mononuclear cells (PBMCs), collected before the fourth cycle of nivolumab. All receptors come from a human donor with classical Hodgkin lymphoma.

The genes are TRBV19 and TRBJ1-1; D call uncertain. This CDR3 is built from 13 residues. The V gene lost 4 bases and the J gene lost 4 bases, with 10 bases spanning the gap. The germline CDR1 and CDR2 sequences are LNHDA and SQIVND (reference sequence). The CDR3 reads CASSNSGSTEAFF. The CDR3 DNA sequence: TGTGCCAGTAGTAACTCTGGGAGCACTGAAGCTTTCTTT.

This chain connects TRBV18 to TRBJ1-4, with 8 nucleotides matching TRBD1. The CDR3 covers 15 residues. Germline V gene sequence: CDR1 KGHSH, CDR2 LQKENI. V shed 5 bases and J 2 bases; nucleotides not matched to a gene: 4. The CDR3 reads CASSARQGTNEKLFF. The CDR3 DNA reads TGTGCCAGCTCAGCAAGACAGGGGACTAATGAAAAACTGTTTTTT.

This clone appeared a single time. The V gene is TRBV11-2, the J gene TRBJ1-1, with D uncertain. This CDR3 is 17 amino acids long. Looked up from germline, CDR1 is SGHAT and CDR2 is FQNNGV. Deletions cut 5 bases from V and 1 base from J, with 20 bases between. Here the CDR3 DNA reads TGTGCCAGCAGCACCTGGAGAGAGCGGAGACAGAACACTGAAGCTTTCTTT. This codes for CASSTWRERRQNTEAFF.

DNA of the CDR3: TGTGCCAGCAGTTTTGCGGGGGGGCGGTATGAGCAGTTCTTC. Translated: CASSFAGGRYEQFF. V is TRBV28 and J is TRBJ2-1, with 9 bases that match TRBD2. Germline loops: CDR1 MDHEN, CDR2 SYDVKM. With 3 bases clipped from V and 8 bases from J, the junction kept 5 bases outside the gene matches. This CDR3 comprises 14 residues.

V usage is TRBV4-1 and J usage is TRBJ2-5; D remains ambiguous. There are 15 residues in the CDR3. With 2 bases removed from V and 0 bases from J, the gap between germline ends came to 10 bases. CDR1 MGHRA and CDR2 YSYEKL come from the germline V gene. The CDR3 reads CASSQSMRNQETQYF. The CDR3, as DNA: TGCGCCAGCAGCCAATCTATGCGGAACCAAGAGACCCAGTACTTC.

V usage is TRBV13 and J usage is TRBJ1-1, with TRBD1 matching 8 bases. V gave up 5 bases and J gave up 4 bases; unmatched junction bases: 12. CDR1 is PRHDT and CDR2 is FYEKMQ in the germline V gene (reference sequence). The CDR3 runs 16 residues. Here the CDR3 DNA reads TGTGCCAGCAGCGAAAACCTCCCGGGACAGGCCACTGAAGCTTTCTTT. Amino acid sequence: CASSENLPGQATEAFF.

CDR3 in amino acids: CAWKGGDWTDTQYF. In nucleotides, the CDR3 is TGTGCCTGGAAAGGGGGGGACTGGACAGATACGCAGTATTTT. The chain has TRBV30 and TRBJ2-3; D is possibly TRBD2 (7 bases). The germline CDR1 and CDR2 sequences are GTSNPN and SVGIG (reference sequence). This CDR3 is 14 amino acids long. V was shortened by 4 bases and J by 3 bases, with 14 bases between the two germline ends. Complete variable domain (other parts from reference TRBV30 and TRBJ2-3): SQTIHQWPATLVQPVGSPLSLECTVEGTSNPNLYWYRQAAGRGLQLLFYSVGIGQISSEVPQNLSASRPQDRQFILSSKKLLLSDSGFYLCAWKGGDWTDTQYFGPGTRLTVL.

The chain couples TRBV30 to TRBJ1-1, with D perhaps matching TRBD1 (6 bases). V dropped 3 bases and J dropped 8 bases, with 10 bases sitting between them. The CDR3 is 11 amino acids. The germline V gene encodes CDR1 GTSNPN and CDR2 SVGIG (reference sequence). CDR3 sequence (DNA): TGTGCCTGGAGCGAAACAGGGGAAGCTTTCTTT. This sequence encodes CAWSETGEAFF.

This chain joins TRBV4-1 and TRBJ2-3, with D perhaps matching TRBD1 or TRBD2 (5 bases each). V was shortened by 2 bases and J by 2 bases, with 17 bases between the two germline ends. From germline, CDR1 is MGHRA and CDR2 YSYEKL. The CDR3 has 17 residues. CDR3 loop: CASSQLWDRSTTDTQYF. For the CDR3, the DNA is TGCGCCAGCAGCCAACTATGGGACCGTTCGACCACAGATACGCAGTATTTT.